The 12 T cell receptor beta chains presented below share a single source sample, sequenced in a study of T-cell reconstitution after alpha-beta-depleted transplantation in children. For TCRbeta, the library was prepared with unique molecular identifiers. Via MiXCR, TCRdb re-called the PCR reads, giving one row per CDR3 protein. In the table there are around 240,000 distinct CDR3 sequences, 7.5% to 9.5% of which are singletons. The source material was PBMCs, mostly from graft donor cells, sampled 180 days after TCRalphabeta/CD19-depleted stem cell transplant. Every receptor here comes from a male patient younger than 18 who had a stem cell transplant for acute lymphoblastic leukemia, so the T cells may come from the graft donor.

At least ten counts were recorded for this clonotype. The chain combines TRBV7-2 with TRBJ2-7, with 7 bases identical to TRBD2. This CDR3 contains 16 residues. Germline V lookup: CDR1 SGHTA, CDR2 FQGNSA. V lost 1 base and J lost 3; bases outside the gene matches: 9. The DNA for the CDR3 is TGTGCCAGCAGCTTAGGGGGGGGGAATGCAATCTACGAGCAGTACTTC. Protein: CASSLGGGNAIYEQYF.

This clonotype was seen ten or more times. J is TRBJ1-4 and V is TRBV28, with D possibly matching TRBD1 (5 bases). The CDR3 is made up of 13 amino acids. Trimming stripped 10 bases from V and 7 bases from J, with 16 bases between. Germline assignment: CDR1 MDHEN and CDR2 SYDVKM. CDR3 residues: CATARGGIEKLFF. As DNA, the CDR3 is TGTGCCACCGCGCGGGGGGGAATTGAAAAACTGTTTTTT.

This clonotype was observed many times. The genes are TRBV3-1 and TRBJ2-2; either TRBD1 or TRBD2 may supply D (5 bases each). V gave up 8 bases and J gave up 7 bases, with 14 bases separating them. This CDR3 comprises 13 residues. From germline, CDR1 is LGHDT and CDR2 YNNKEL (reference sequence). The DNA of the CDR3 is TGTGCCAGCGCTCGAAGAGGGGTCGGGGAGCTGTTTTTT. This encodes CASARRGVGELFF. The full variable domain, in which reference TRBV3-1 and TRBJ2-2 provide the parts outside the CDR3, is DTAVSQTPKYLVTQMGNDKSIKCEQNLGHDTMYWYKQDSKKFLKIMFSYNNKELIINETVPNRFSPKSPDKAHLNLHINSLELGDSAVYFCASARRGVGELFFGEGSRLTVL.

This clonotype was found many times. The V call is TRBV2, the J call TRBJ1-1; TRBD1 is a possible D gene (6 bases). This CDR3 comprises 14 residues. Germline CDR1 and CDR2: SNHLY and FYNNEI. V dropped 5 bases and J dropped 3 bases, with 13 bases sitting between them. CDR3 sequence reads: CASSLQGTDTEAFF. The CDR3 DNA sequence: TGTGCCAGCAGTCTACAGGGAACGGACACTGAAGCTTTCTTT. The full variable domain, with the rest looked up from reference TRBV2 and TRBJ1-1, is EPEVTQTPSHQVTQMGQEVILRCVPISNHLYFYWYRQILGQKVEFLVSFYNNEISEKSEIFDDQFSVERPDGSNFTLKIRSTKLEDSAMYFCASSLQGTDTEAFFGQGTRLTVV.

This clonotype was observed a handful of times. The chain links TRBV3-1 to TRBJ2-3, with TRBD2 matching 9 bases. The CDR3 runs to 21 residues. Germline lookup yields CDR1 LGHDT and CDR2 YNNKEL (reference sequence). Trimming at V came to 1 base and at J to 0 bases, leaving 17 bases not matched to a gene. CDR3 loop: CASSQAPRGTSLPWSTDTQYF. CDR3 DNA: TGTGCCAGCAGCCAAGCCCCCCGTGGGACTAGCCTACCTTGGAGCACAGATACGCAGTATTTT.

This clonotype was counted ten times or more. The chain employs TRBV28 and TRBJ2-1; D may correspond to TRBD1 or TRBD2 (5 bases each). Per germline, CDR1 MDHEN and CDR2 SYDVKM. Deletions cut 5 bases from V and 0 bases from J, with 17 bases between. The CDR3 consists of 17 residues. This chain's CDR3 is CASSLPGGASSYNEQFF. CDR3 nucleotides: TGTGCCAGCAGTCTTCCTGGGGGTGCGAGCTCCTACAATGAGCAGTTCTTC.

This clonotype was recorded at least ten times. The J gene is TRBJ2-2, the V gene TRBV28, with a tentative D call TRBD1 (5 bases). The germline V gene encodes CDR1 MDHEN and CDR2 SYDVKM. Trimming removed 4 bases from V and 4 bases from J, with 13 bases in between. There are 15 residues in the CDR3. In nucleotides, the CDR3 is TGTGCCAGCAGTTCGCAGGGCCCGAGCACCGGGGAGCTGTTTTTT. It encodes CASSSQGPSTGELFF.

This clonotype was seen many times. The gene calls are TRBV20-1 and TRBJ1-1, with D possibly being TRBD1 (6 bases). The CDR3 covers 14 residues. The ends were cut back, 5 bases at V and 0 bases at J, with 13 bases in the middle. Germline CDR1 DFQATT, CDR2 SNEGSKA (reference sequence). This chain's CDR3 is CSAPTGALNTEAFF. The CDR3 region has the DNA TGCAGTGCTCCAACGGGGGCCCTGAACACTGAAGCTTTCTTT.

This clonotype was seen many times. V and J are TRBV24-1 and TRBJ2-5; possible D gene TRBD1, 7 bases. This CDR3 has 16 amino acids. V shed 3 bases and J shed 4 bases, with 17 bases lying between them. CDR1 is KGHDR and CDR2 is SFDVKD in the germline V gene. The CDR3 sequence is CATSDTRRGQRETQYF. The DNA for the CDR3 is TGTGCCACCAGTGATACCCGGAGGGGACAGAGAGAGACCCAGTACTTC.

This clonotype was seen ten or more times. The V call is TRBV20-1, the J call TRBJ2-7; D might be TRBD2 (5 bases). The CDR3 runs to 15 residues. V was trimmed by 0 bases and J by 7 bases, leaving 19 bases between them. The germline gives CDR1 DFQATT, CDR2 SNEGSKA (reference sequence). CDR3 sequence (DNA): TGCAGTGCTAGAGATCATGGGGAGCCGGGATGGGAGCAGTACTTC. Translating gives CSARDHGEPGWEQYF.

This clonotype was seen many times. The chain joins TRBV12-3 or TRBV12-4 to TRBJ1-1; 8 positions agree with TRBD1. The CDR3 contains 15 residues. Trimming cost V 5 bases and J 4 bases; bases outside gene matches: 9. The CDR3 protein is CASSPLDRGSTEAFF. CDR3 nucleotides: TGTGCCAGCAGTCCACTAGACAGGGGCAGCACTGAAGCTTTCTTT.

A remark on this clonotype: This may arise from a read error, as a much more abundant clone is one base away. V gene TRBV7-6 combines with J gene TRBJ2-3, with TRBD2 matching 9 bases. This CDR3 has 16 residues. Germline values: CDR1 SGHVS, CDR2 FNYEAQ. CDR3 DNA: TGTGCCAGCAGCTTAGTCCGAAGCGGGGGGACTGATACGCTGTATTTT. This encodes CASSLVRSGGTDTLYF.